This T cell receptor (beta chain) was sequenced for a study of T cells expressing NK-cell markers. Study-wide context: It was sorted CD3+CD56-NKG2C+, CD3+CD56+NKG2C- and CD3+CD56+NKG2C+ T cells that provided the TCR beta repertoires. Among the eight sequenced donors, seven tested HCMV-seropositive and one tested seronegative.

TCRdb processed the 5' RACE reads again and assigns one entry to each CDR3 protein, with no DNA. The clone table shows approximately 550,000 distinct CDR3 sequences, with the ten largest holding 3% to 4.5%. The germline V gene encodes CDR1 SEHNR and CDR2 FQNEAQ (reference sequence). The CDR3 has 12 amino acids. The sample taken for sequencing was blood T cells: a sorted CD56 or NKG2C T cell subset, CD4+ or CD8+ T cells, or bulk PBMC T cells (not recorded which). This receptor was taken from a man younger than 35 in good health. J is TRBJ2-1 and V is TRBV7-9. Here the CDR3 reads CASSLEEDRQFF.